The rows below give T cell receptor beta chains drawn from one sample of a study of blood T cells in healthy people across ages. TCRdb independently ran MiXCR on the 5' RACE reads; one entry per CDR3 protein. The sample yields 600,000 to 850,000 distinct CDR3 sequences, 20% to 25% seen once. Another study also made use of these data, one on T cells of mothers and their children.

The sample consisted of blood. These receptors all stem from a boy younger than 18 in good health. CDR3s include the opening cysteine and the closing phenylalanine or tryptophan. A D gene is named only where the DNA matches it firmly. Rows may omit the clone size; those that give it use once, few, many or a size class.

few,TRBV29-1,NA,TRBJ1-4,CSVGGGLNEKLFF,TGCAGCGTTGGAGGGGGACTTAATGAAAAACTGTTTTTT
NA,TRBV7-3,NA,TRBJ2-5,CASSSGLLGTQYF,TGTGCCAGCAGCTCAGGATTGTTGGGGACCCAGTACTTC
NA,TRBV10-3,NA,TRBJ2-3,CAIRNTDTQYF,TGTGCCATCCGGAACACAGATACGCAGTATTTT
NA,TRBV20-1,TRBD2,TRBJ2-3,CSARIGALAGVRDTQYF,TGCAGTGCTAGAATTGGGGCGCTAGCGGGGGTACGGGATACGCAGTATTTT
NA,TRBV4-3,TRBD2,TRBJ2-7,CASSQEIGSGGSEQYF,TGCGCCAGCAGCCAAGAGATCGGGTCGGGGGGGTCCGAGCAGTACTTC
few,TRBV5-1,NA,TRBJ2-6,CASSLYIWEATGANVLTF,TGCGCCAGCAGCTTGTATATTTGGGAAGCGACAGGGGCCAACGTCCTGACTTTC
NA,TRBV20-1,NA,TRBJ2-7,CSALTGQPSYEQCF,TGCAGTGCGCTGACTGGACAGCCTTCCTACGAGCAGTGCTTC
NA,TRBV28,NA,TRBJ1-1,CASSASAVGNTEAFF,TGTGCCAGCAGCGCGTCGGCTGTGGGGAACACTGAAGCTTTCTTT
NA,TRBV7-9,NA,TRBJ2-7,CAAELGGAEYEQYF,TGTGCCGCCGAGCTGGGGGGGGCGGAATACGAGCAGTACTTC
NA,TRBV21-1,NA,TRBJ2-7,CASSKAVGTDAYEQYF,TGTGCCAGCAGCAAAGCCGTAGGGACCGACGCCTACGAGCAGTACTTC
few,TRBV12-3/TRBV12-4,NA,TRBJ2-7,CASSSTPQGYEQYF,TGTGCCAGCAGTTCGACTCCCCAGGGTTACGAGCAGTACTTC
NA,TRBV29-1,TRBD1,TRBJ2-7,CSVDSTGTESYEQYF,TGCAGCGTTGATTCCACAGGGACAGAGTCCTACGAGCAGTACTTC
few,TRBV7-6,TRBD2,TRBJ2-7,CASSLAGGNDEQYF,TGTGCCAGCAGCTTAGCGGGAGGGAACGACGAGCAGTACTTC